This T cell receptor (beta chain) originates from a study of blood T cell repertoires in COVID-19. Study-wide background: PBMCs, B-cell-depleted T cells, or T cells were the source of the cDNA or gDNA that made up the material.

This clone was seen just once. The method was immunoSEQ multiplex PCR; TCRdb's version includes in-frame clones alone and lacks a portion of them. This table holds about 130,000 clones, about 79% found once. The CDR3 runs to 11 residues. Trimming removed 7 bases at V and 8 bases at J, with 10 bases between. Germline-derived CDR1 and CDR2 are SGHRS and YFSETQ. The sequenced sample consisted of peripheral blood. This receptor was identified in a woman of 80 years or more with acute or convalescent COVID-19. The rearrangement uses TRBV5-1 and TRBJ2-1, with a possible D match to TRBD2 (6 bases). CDR3 DNA sequence: TGCGCCAGCCGGTCGGGGGATGAGCAGTTCTTC. Protein product: CASRSGDEQFF.